This T cell receptor beta chain was sequenced in a study of cytomegalovirus exposure and HLA in healthy donors. The study's findings and limits: There were around 160 TCR beta chains listed as cytomegalovirus-associated. The authors considered a cluster of highly shared sequence variants likely to be a sequencing artifact. Follow-up analysis found HLA locus-dependent TCR association rates, highest for DRB1 and lowest for HLA-C. In a later analysis, TCR beta V- and J-gene trimming was associated with a missense DCLRE1C variant.

60 Vbeta and 13 Jbeta primers were used in PCR. Sequenced by immunoSEQ multiplex PCR; TCRdb stores in-frame clones only, minus some. Here the sample table reports about 72,000 clones. V was cut by 2 bases and J by 0 bases, with 5 bases left in between. Germline V gives CDR1 LGHNT, CDR2 FRNRAP. There are 13 residues in the CDR3. With regard to this clone: The antigen remains unidentified.

This TCR was sampled from a man aged 45-65 years in good health and CMV-seropositive. Sequencing was carried out using PBMCs. The V call is TRBV12-5, the J call TRBJ2-7, with a weak D call TRBD2 (5 bases). The CDR3 is CASGLRGSYEQYF. The CDR3 DNA reads as TGTGCTAGTGGTTTGCGGGGCTCCTACGAGCAGTACTTC.